This TCR beta chain came from a study of T-cell reconstitution after alpha-beta-depleted transplantation in children. This clonotype was observed a few times. Its antigen is unidentified. Overall study results and limits: Two months or so post-transplant, alpha-beta T cells reportedly derived from several hundred expanded graft clones. When one year had passed after transplant, most T-cell counts and diversity came from newly produced T cells.

As it was prepared, the TCRbeta library received unique molecular identifiers. TCRdb recomputed calls from the PCR reads with MiXCR, one row per CDR3 protein. The table lists 500,000 to 650,000 distinct CDR3 sequences, 13% of them singletons. Germline V lookup: CDR1 MNHEY, CDR2 SMNVEV (reference sequence). Trimming took off 8 bases at V and 5 bases at J, with 19 bases between the two ends. The CDR3 covers 14 residues. The specimen comprised PBMCs, mostly from graft donor cells, sampled 360 days after TCRalphabeta/CD19-depleted stem cell transplant. The receptor was isolated from a male patient aged 5 to 17 who had a stem cell transplant for acute myeloid leukemia, so the T cells may come from the graft donor. The chain carries TRBV27 and TRBJ2-7; D perhaps matches TRBD1 (6 bases). The CDR3 nucleotides read TGTGCCAGCTCGCCGGGACACCCGCGGGACGAGCAGTACTTC. Amino acids: CASSPGHPRDEQYF.